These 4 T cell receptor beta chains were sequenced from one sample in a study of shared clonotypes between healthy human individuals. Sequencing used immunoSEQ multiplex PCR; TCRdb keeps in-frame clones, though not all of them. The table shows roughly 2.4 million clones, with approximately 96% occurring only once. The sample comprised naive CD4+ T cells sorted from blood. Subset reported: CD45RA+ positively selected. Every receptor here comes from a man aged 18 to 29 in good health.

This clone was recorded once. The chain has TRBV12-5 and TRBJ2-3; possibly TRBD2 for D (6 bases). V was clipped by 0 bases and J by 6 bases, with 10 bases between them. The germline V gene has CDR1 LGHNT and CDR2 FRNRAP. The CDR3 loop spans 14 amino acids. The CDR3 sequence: CASGLVRGVDTQYF. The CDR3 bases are TGTGCTAGTGGTTTGGTACGCGGGGTTGATACGCAGTATTTT.

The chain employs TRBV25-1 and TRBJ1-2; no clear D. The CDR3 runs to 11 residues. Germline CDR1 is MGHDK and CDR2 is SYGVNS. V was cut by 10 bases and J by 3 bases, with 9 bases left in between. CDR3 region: CATWGDYGYTF. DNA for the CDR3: TGTGCCACCTGGGGTGACTATGGCTACACCTTC.

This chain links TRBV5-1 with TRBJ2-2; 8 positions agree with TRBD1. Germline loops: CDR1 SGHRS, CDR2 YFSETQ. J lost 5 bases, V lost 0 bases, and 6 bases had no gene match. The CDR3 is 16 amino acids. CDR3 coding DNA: TGCGCCAGCAGCTTGGGACAGGGGATTTTGACCGGGGAGCTGTTTTTT. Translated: CASSLGQGILTGELFF.

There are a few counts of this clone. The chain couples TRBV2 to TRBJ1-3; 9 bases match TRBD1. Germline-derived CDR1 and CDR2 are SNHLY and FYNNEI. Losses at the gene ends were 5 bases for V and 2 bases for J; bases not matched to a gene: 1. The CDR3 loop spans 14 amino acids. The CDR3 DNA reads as TGTGCCAGCAGTAACAGGGGGCCTGGAAACACCATATATTTT. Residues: CASSNRGPGNTIYF.